This T cell receptor (beta chain) was sequenced for a study of siplizumab effects on memory and regulatory T cells. General study points: Assignment of a naive or memory phenotype failed for roughly 75-95% of the proliferating CD4+ or CD8+ clones.

The CDR3 is made up of 16 amino acids. To note about this clone: Its antigen is still unknown. Sequence at one end of the junction differs from germline and may be a read error.

Only in-frame clones appear in the TCRdb table, and some are missing; sequencing was by immunoSEQ multiplex PCR. The table lists some 88,000 clones, 85% to 90% of them singletons. V and J are TRBV23-1 and TRBJ2-3, with 9 bases aligning to TRBD2. TRBV23-1 is treated as an ORF (open reading frame) with a function not yet certain. The source of this sequence is a human donor in good health. The sequencing input was CD4+ T cells sorted from blood. The CDR3 coding sequence is TGCGCCAACAGTCAATGTGGCGGGAGGGCCGCAGATACGCAGTATTTT. Translation gives CANSQCGGRAADTQYF.